This entry is about one TCR beta chain. Its target is not known. A read error may explain this, as a much larger clone is one base away. Likely a read error: the CDR3 ends without its conserved phenylalanine or tryptophan. MiXCR, applied by TCRdb to the 5' RACE reads, yields one record per CDR3 protein. The sample includes some 100,000 distinct CDR3 sequences, about 7.8% seen only once; the top ten take more than 2.5%. The CDR3 is 14 residues long. The germline V gene encodes CDR1 LGHNA and CDR2 YSLEER. V was pared by 0 bases and J by 9 bases, with 13 bases between. This record comes from a study of T cells after yellow fever vaccination. Broader study findings: Repertoires sorted by FACS could include abundant clonotypes that are contaminants from the bulk population. Only a minor proportion of clonotypes was detected across both CD4 and CD8 compartments. Researchers report a weaker secondary response that nonetheless peaked faster, day 5 versus 15.

The clonotype comes from a man in his late teens or twenties who received the YFV17D yellow fever vaccine. The source material was CD4+ T cells sorted from PBMCs, sampled about 41 days after the first yellow fever vaccination. This chain uses TRBV4-3 with TRBJ2-3; D is uncertain. CDR3 in amino acids: CASSQEYEAETQYI. The CDR3 DNA reads as TGCGCCAGCAGCCAAGAGTATGAGGCCGAGACGCAGTATATT.